The 30 T cell receptor beta chains listed next were all sequenced from one sample in a study of blood T cell repertoires in COVID-19. Only in-frame clones appear in the TCRdb table, and some are missing; sequencing was by immunoSEQ multiplex PCR. The data show 200,000 to 250,000 clones, with around 86% seen just once and roughly 10% held by the top ten. The sequenced material came from peripheral blood. The source of these receptors is a woman between 45 and 65 years old with COVID-19, enrolled during active disease.

The chain has TRBV6-5 and TRBJ2-7, with 7 bases that match TRBD1. V gave up 6 bases and J gave up 4 bases; unmatched junction bases: 6. Per germline, CDR1 MNHEY and CDR2 SVGAGI. The CDR3 consists of 13 residues. The CDR3 sequence is CASSRQGQYEQYV. The CDR3, as DNA: TGTGCCAGCAGCCGACAGGGACAGTACGAGCAGTACGTC.

This clone was seen a handful of times. The gene calls are TRBV28 and TRBJ1-1; TRBD1 aligns across 7 bases. V was clipped by 5 bases and J by 5 bases; unmatched bases: 8. CDR3 size: 14 residues. Germline V gene sequence: CDR1 MDHEN, CDR2 SYDVKM. CDR3 loop: CASSKTGRQTEAFF. The CDR3 DNA reads TGTGCCAGCAGTAAGACAGGGCGGCAAACTGAAGCTTTCTTT. The full variable domain, its missing parts supplied by reference TRBV28 and TRBJ1-1, is DVKVTQSSRYLVKRTGEKVFLECVQDMDHENMFWYRQDPGLGLRLIYFSYDVKMKEKGDIPEGYSVSREKKERFSLILESASTNQTSMYLCASSKTGRQTEAFFGQGTRLTVV.

The genes are TRBV30 and TRBJ1-6; TRBD1 aligns across 12 bases. With V trimmed by 2 bases and J by 6 bases, 8 bases remained unmatched. The CDR3 runs 17 residues. Germline lookup yields CDR1 GTSNPN and CDR2 SVGIG (reference sequence). CDR3 sequence reads: CAWSSRGTGGFNSPLHF. The CDR3 bases are TGTGCCTGGAGTTCTAGGGGGACAGGGGGCTTTAATTCACCCCTCCACTTT. Using reference TRBV30 and TRBJ1-6 for the parts outside the CDR3, the full variable domain is SQTIHQWPATLVQPVGSPLSLECTVEGTSNPNLYWYRQAAGRGLQLLFYSVGIGQISSEVPQNLSASRPQDRQFILSSKKLLLSDSGFYLCAWSSRGTGGFNSPLHFGNGTRLTVT.

The rearrangement links TRBV7-9 to TRBJ2-7, with TRBD2 matching over 9 bases. Germline lookup yields CDR1 SEHNR and CDR2 FQNEAQ (reference sequence). This CDR3 comprises 15 residues. Trimming cost V 5 bases and J 7 bases; bases outside gene matches: 12. CDR3 nucleotides: TGTGCCAGCAGCCGTACAACGGGACTAGCTGGGGAGCAGTACTTC. It translates to CASSRTTGLAGEQYF. Variable domain in full (rest from reference TRBV7-9 and TRBJ2-7): DTGVSQNPRHKITKRGQNVTFRCDPISEHNRLYWYRQTLGQGPEFLTYFQNEAQLEKSRLLSDRFSAERPKGSFSTLEIQRTEQGDSAMYLCASSRTTGLAGEQYFGPGTRLTVT.

Points on this clone: One end of the junction is discordant with germline, which a read error may explain. The chain employs TRBV13 and TRBJ2-7; D is unresolved. Germline CDR1 PRHDT, CDR2 FYEKMQ (reference sequence). This CDR3 is 12 amino acids long. CDR3 in amino acids: CASSFLSHEQYF. Here the CDR3 DNA reads TGTGCCAGCAGCTTTCTCTCCCACGAGCAGTACTTC.

The chain combines TRBV19 with TRBJ1-1, with 7 bases matching TRBD1. Germline V gene lookup returns CDR1 LNHDA and CDR2 SQIVND (reference sequence). The CDR3 contains 17 residues. J was trimmed by 4 bases and V by 1 base; bases with no gene match: 12. The CDR3 reads CASSIVREGARSTEAFF. CDR3 sequence (DNA): TGTGCCAGTAGTATAGTTAGAGAGGGGGCTAGGAGCACTGAAGCTTTCTTT.

The chain's CDR3 is CASKLVDYGYTF. In DNA, the CDR3 is TGTGCCAGCAAGTTAGTGGACTATGGCTACACCTTC. The chain is built from TRBV11-3 and TRBJ1-2; no clear D gene. Germline lookup yields CDR1 SGHNT and CDR2 YENEEA. There are 12 residues in the CDR3. Trimming removed 7 bases at V and 3 bases at J, with 9 bases between.

This chain uses TRBV5-4 with TRBJ1-4, with no clear D. This CDR3 spans 15 amino acids. Looked up from germline, CDR1 is SGHNT and CDR2 is YYREEE (reference sequence). V gave up 0 bases and J gave up 0 bases, with 6 bases separating them. The CDR3 loop reads CASSLGIATNEKLFF. DNA of the CDR3: TGTGCCAGCAGCTTGGGTATTGCAACTAATGAAAAACTGTTTTTT.

The genes are TRBV5-1 and TRBJ2-1, with TRBD1 identical over 7 bases. This CDR3 is built from 15 residues. The V gene end was trimmed by 4 bases and the J gene end by 2 bases; junction bases not matched to a gene: 6. Germline V gene sequence: CDR1 SGHRS, CDR2 YFSETQ. CDR3 amino acids: CASSPDRVTYNEQFF. Written as DNA, the CDR3 is TGCGCCAGCAGCCCCGACAGGGTAACCTACAATGAGCAGTTCTTC.

The chain uses TRBV12-3 or TRBV12-4 and TRBJ1-2, with 8 bases identical to TRBD1. V shed 7 bases, J shed 5 bases, and the junction held 3 bases outside the gene matches. The CDR3 runs 12 residues. The CDR3 protein is CASNRGGYGYTF. In nucleotides, the CDR3 is TGTGCCAGCAACAGGGGGGGTTATGGCTACACCTTC.

The CDR3 DNA sequence: TGTGCCAGCAGCTCATTAGGACAGGGCCAATACTACAATGAGCAGTTCTTC. The encoded protein is CASSSLGQGQYYNEQFF. The chain joins TRBV7-2 to TRBJ2-1; 8 positions agree with TRBD1. With 4 bases clipped from V and 3 bases from J, the junction kept 11 bases outside the gene matches. The V gene's germline CDR1 is SGHTA and CDR2 FQGNSA. The length of the CDR3 is 17 residues.

This clone was counted once. The rearrangement joins TRBV5-1 to TRBJ2-1; 11 nucleotides align to TRBD2. Losses at the gene ends were 0 bases for V and 7 bases for J; bases not matched to a gene: 6. Germline V gene lookup returns CDR1 SGHRS and CDR2 YFSETQ. This CDR3 comprises 16 residues. DNA for the CDR3: TGCGCCAGCAGCTTGGCCCTAGCGGGGGGATATAATGAGCAGTTCTTC. Translated: CASSLALAGGYNEQFF.

This clone was seen only a few times. The chain joins TRBV5-1 to TRBJ1-3; a weak D match, TRBD1 (6 bases). This CDR3 is built from 15 residues. Trimming cost V 5 bases and J 1 base, with 13 bases left between them. Germline values: CDR1 SGHRS, CDR2 YFSETQ. The chain's CDR3 is CASRTGPTSGNTIYF. The CDR3 DNA sequence: TGCGCCAGCAGAACAGGGCCAACATCTGGAAACACCATATATTTT.

The gene calls are TRBV27 and TRBJ1-1, with a weak D call TRBD1 (5 bases). Germline V gene data show CDR1 as MNHEY and CDR2 as SMNVEV (reference sequence). The CDR3 runs 15 residues. With 1 base removed from V and 3 bases from J, the gap between germline ends came to 12 bases. This chain's CDR3 is CASSLWHAGDTEAFF. The CDR3 DNA reads as TGTGCCAGCAGTTTATGGCATGCGGGGGACACTGAAGCTTTCTTT.

The chain employs TRBV5-1 and TRBJ1-1; TRBD1 might be the D (5 bases). The CDR3 spans 14 residues. Germline V gives CDR1 SGHRS, CDR2 YFSETQ. V was clipped by 0 bases and J by 6 bases, with 12 bases between them. DNA of the CDR3: TGCGCCAGCAGCTTGGCCGTTAGGGGTGCTGAAGCTTTCTTT. Amino acids: CASSLAVRGAEAFF. Variable domain in full (rest from reference TRBV5-1 and TRBJ1-1): KAGVTQTPRYLIKTRGQQVTLSCSPISGHRSVSWYQQTPGQGLQFLFEYFSETQRNKGNFPGRFSGRQFSNSRSEMNVSTLELGDSALYLCASSLAVRGAEAFFGQGTRLTVV.

V usage is TRBV2 and J usage is TRBJ1-5, with D unclear. The germline V gene has CDR1 SNHLY and CDR2 FYNNEI. This CDR3 contains 11 residues. V lost 8 bases, J lost 5 bases, and 7 bases lay in between. CDR3 amino acids: CASRLDQPQHF. CDR3 coding DNA: TGTGCCAGCCGTCTCGATCAGCCCCAGCATTTT.

J is TRBJ2-3 and V is TRBV9, with 12 bases that match TRBD2. V trimming: 2 bases; J trimming: 4 bases; junction bases outside the gene matches: 5. The CDR3 loop spans 16 amino acids. CDR1 is SGDLS and CDR2 is YYNGEE in the germline V gene. The CDR3 nucleotides are TGTGCCAGCAGCGTTTACGGGACTAGCGGGTCAGATACGCAGTATTTT. Protein product: CASSVYGTSGSDTQYF.

The V and J genes are TRBV19 and TRBJ1-1, with TRBD1 matching over 11 bases. The CDR3 spans 14 residues. V dropped 5 bases and J dropped 5; count of bases not matched to a gene: 4. Per germline, CDR1 LNHDA and CDR2 SQIVND (reference sequence). CDR3 DNA sequence: TGTGCCAGTAGTTGGGGGACAGGGGGGACTGAAGCTTTCTTT. Protein sequence: CASSWGTGGTEAFF.

The chain combines TRBV9 with TRBJ2-5; D is perhaps TRBD2 (7 bases). The CDR3 is 15 amino acids. CDR1 SGDLS and CDR2 YYNGEE come from the germline V gene. V was cut by 4 bases and J by 5 bases, with 18 bases left in between. The CDR3 sequence: CASSRGTGGEETQYF. CDR3 in DNA: TGTGCCAGCAGCCGAGGTACGGGGGGCGAGGAGACCCAGTACTTC.

The CDR3 region has the DNA TGCGCCAGCAGCATTAGCGGGGCGTACCAAGAGACCCAGTACTTC. Residues: CASSISGAYQETQYF. The rearrangement links TRBV5-1 to TRBJ2-5, with 8 bases lining up with TRBD2. The CDR3 covers 15 residues. Germline V gives CDR1 SGHRS, CDR2 YFSETQ. The ends lost 4 bases at V and 0 bases at J; junction bases unmatched: 5.

This clone was counted a single time. J is TRBJ2-1 and V is TRBV3-1 (or the pseudogene TRBV3-2); D perhaps matches TRBD1 (5 bases). V was shortened by 0 bases and J by 3 bases, with 12 bases between the two germline ends. Germline CDR1 LGHDT, CDR2 YNNKEL (reference sequence). The CDR3 contains 16 residues. This CDR3 is CASSQDSEQVYNEQFF. In nucleotides, the CDR3 is TGTGCCAGCAGCCAAGACTCGGAACAGGTCTACAATGAGCAGTTCTTC.

This clone occurred a few times. The chain recombines TRBV11-2 with TRBJ2-2; TRBD2 aligns across 7 bases. CDR1 and CDR2 from the germline V gene are SGHAT and FQNNGV. The CDR3 loop spans 15 amino acids. The V gene end was trimmed by 5 bases and the J gene end by 1 base; junction bases not matched to a gene: 4. Here the CDR3 reads CASSRAGLNTGELFF. CDR3 in DNA: TGTGCCAGCAGCCGAGCGGGGCTGAACACCGGGGAGCTGTTTTTT.

This clone has only one observation. The chain uses TRBV5-1 and TRBJ2-1; D is possibly TRBD2 (7 bases). Germline assignment: CDR1 SGHRS and CDR2 YFSETQ. The germline V and J ends were trimmed by 7 bases and 7 bases, with 24 bases remaining between them. The CDR3 is made up of 16 amino acids. CDR3 sequence reads: CASQIQGGALWNEQFF. The CDR3 nucleotides read TGCGCCAGCCAAATTCAAGGGGGGGCATTATGGAATGAGCAGTTCTTC.

This chain connects TRBV7-8 to TRBJ2-7; unclear D gene. Germline V gene sequence: CDR1 SGHVS, CDR2 FQNEAQ. This CDR3 is 13 amino acids long. Trimming took 2 bases from V and 2 from J, leaving 7 bases between them. The CDR3 loop is CASSLTQTYEQYF. The CDR3 nucleotides are TGTGCCAGCAGCTTAACCCAGACCTACGAGCAGTACTTC.

V usage is TRBV19 and J usage is TRBJ1-4; 7 nucleotides agree with TRBD1. Germline V lookup: CDR1 LNHDA, CDR2 SQIVND (reference sequence). The CDR3 is made up of 14 amino acids. The junction had 5 bases not matched to a gene; V was cut back by 5 bases and J by 5 bases. CDR3 DNA sequence: TGTGCCAGTAGTCGAAGACAGGGAAATGAAAAACTGTTTTTT. As protein: CASSRRQGNEKLFF.

The chain links TRBV24-1 to TRBJ1-6; 8 nucleotides match TRBD1. The CDR3 runs to 16 residues. The germline V gene has CDR1 KGHDR and CDR2 SFDVKD. With V trimmed by 4 bases and J by 10 bases, 11 bases remained unmatched. The CDR3 here is CATSDSRQGAGSPLHF. The CDR3 nucleotides read TGTGCCACCAGTGACTCCCGCCAGGGGGCCGGGTCACCCCTCCACTTT.

The genes are TRBV10-3 and TRBJ2-3, with TRBD2 identical over 10 bases. The CDR3 extends over 16 amino acids. After removal of 7 bases from V and 5 bases from J, the junction contained 12 bases not matched to a gene. Germline CDR1 reads ENHRY; CDR2 reads SYGVKD. The CDR3 loop is CAINFDSGGRQDTQYF. The CDR3 coding sequence is TGTGCCATCAATTTCGATAGCGGGGGGAGGCAAGATACGCAGTATTTT.

The chain couples TRBV7-6 to TRBJ2-1, with 12 bases fitting TRBD2. The CDR3 sequence is 15 residues long. J gave up 7 bases and V 2 bases, and 3 bases lay outside the gene matches. Germline CDR1 is SGHVS and CDR2 is FNYEAQ. CDR3 bases: TGTGCCAGCAGCTTACTAGCGGGGGGGCTTAATGAGCAGTTCTTC. This encodes CASSLLAGGLNEQFF.

This CDR3 is CASSQEIMTEPSYGYTF. CDR3 nucleotide sequence: TGCGCCAGCAGCCAAGAAATAATGACAGAGCCGAGCTATGGCTACACCTTC. The rearrangement uses TRBV4-1 and TRBJ1-2; a possible D gene is TRBD1 (5 bases). Germline V CDR1 and CDR2: MGHRA, YSYEKL. This CDR3 comprises 17 residues. The V and J ends lost 0 bases and 4 bases respectively, with 18 bases between them.

In its sample, this clone was seen once. This chain uses TRBV19 with TRBJ2-7, with TRBD1 as a possible D gene (5 bases). Germline lookup yields CDR1 LNHDA and CDR2 SQIVND (reference sequence). V dropped 4 bases and J dropped 4 bases, with 14 bases sitting between them. The length of the CDR3 is 14 residues. DNA for the CDR3: TGTGCCAGTAGTAAGGCCACCTCAGGGTACGAGCAGTACTTC. This translates into CASSKATSGYEQYF.